Sequencing of this T cell receptor (beta chain) was carried out in a study of regulatory T cells in long-lasting Graves disease. This clonotype was seen ten or more times. What it binds is unknown. The CDR3 length is 14 residues. Germline-derived CDR1 and CDR2 are MNHEY and SVGAGI. Trimming cost V 4 bases and J 4 bases; bases outside gene matches: 5. This sample's time point: newly diagnosed GD, antithyroid drugs for less than 3 months. RNA extracted from PBMCs served as the sequencing template. The patients were enrolled through endocrinology in Xi'an, China. Study observations and caveats: The analysis examined peripheral blood only and excluded thyroid tissue.

Building the TCR beta libraries relied on iRepertoire HTBI primers, and CDR3 regions underwent Arm-PCR. In TCRdb, the multiplex PCR reads were re-called with MiXCR into one record per CDR3 protein. Among 350,000 to 500,000 distinct CDR3 sequences, less than 20% were seen once, and the ten largest hold about 10%. Separately, the same data were catalogued under a study of T cells in Graves' hyperthyroidism and ophthalmopathy.

The TCR originated in a woman aged 25 to 39 with Graves disease. The V gene is TRBV6-5, the J gene TRBJ1-2, with 8 bases lining up with TRBD1. The input for sequencing was peripheral blood mononuclear cells (PBMCs), taken at new diagnosis, from a patient treated with antithyroid drugs. The CDR3 loop is CASSSPDRAYGYTF. The CDR3 coding sequence is TGTGCCAGCAGTTCCCCGGACAGGGCCTATGGCTACACCTTC.